This T cell receptor beta chain derives from a study of blood T cell repertoires in COVID-19. Looking at the study overall: Nucleic acid was either cDNA or gDNA, and it came from T cells, B-cell-depleted T cells, or PBMCs.

Only in-frame clones appear in the TCRdb table, and some are missing; sequencing was by immunoSEQ multiplex PCR. This sample has around 290,000 clones, with approximately 86% found just once. V lost 1 base, J lost 3 bases, and 12 bases stayed unmatched. The CDR3 sequence is 18 residues long. The V gene's germline CDR1 is SGHTA and CDR2 FQGNSA. Symptom resolution, clearance, or two negative PCRs marked the recovered donors of Cohort 3. A few counts support this clone. This chain joins TRBV7-2 and TRBJ2-7; 10 bases align to TRBD2. The clonotype was recovered from a young woman who had recovered from COVID-19. Sample: PBMCs or T cells enriched from blood (not recorded which). For the CDR3, the DNA is TGTGCCAGCAGCTTAGTCTCTAGCGGGAGCGCGGGTTTCTACGAGCAGTACTTC. This gives the protein CASSLVSSGSAGFYEQYF.